This is a list of T cell receptor beta chains from one sample in a study of cytomegalovirus exposure and HLA in healthy donors. Measured with immunoSEQ multiplex PCR; TCRdb has only the in-frame clones, and not every one. Of some 270,000 clones in the sample, 86% were seen once. The sequenced sample was PBMCs. All receptors derive from a woman under 30 in good health and CMV-seronegative. The CDR3 runs from the conserved cysteine through the conserved F or W. D genes are given only for firm matches. The listing skips clone size in some rows; elsewhere it reads once, few, many or a size class.

TRBV7-2	.	.	TRBJ1-6	TGTGCCAGCAGCCCCAGTCGGGATTCACCCCTCCACTTT	CASSPSRDSPLHF
TRBV7-8	TRBD1	once	TRBJ1-3	TGTGCCAGCAGCCGGGACAGGGCCTCTGGAAACACCATATATTTT	CASSRDRASGNTIYF
TRBV10-1	TRBD2	.	TRBJ2-3	TGCGCCAGCAGTGAGTTAAGAACTAGCGGGATTGCAGATACGCAGTATTTT	CASSELRTSGIADTQYF
TRBV5-1	TRBD1	.	TRBJ2-7	TGCGCCAGCAGCTTGGCCAGGACAGGGGGTTCCTACGAGCAGTACTTC	CASSLARTGGSYEQYF
TRBV30	.	.	TRBJ1-3	TGTGCCCTCAGGGGCTCTGGAAACACCATATATTTT	CALRGSGNTIYF
TRBV4-3	TRBD1	.	TRBJ1-2	TGCGCCAGCAGCCAAGACCCAGGGGGCGGTGGTGGCTACACCTTC	CASSQDPGGGGGYTF
TRBV5-1	.	few	TRBJ1-1	TGCGCCAGCAGCTACAGGGTCCCAGACACTGAAGCTTTCTTT	CASSYRVPDTEAFF
TRBV30	TRBD2	.	TRBJ2-1	TGTGCCTATCCCCTACTAGCGGGAGAGCGGGGTGAGCAGTTCTTC	CAYPLLAGERGEQFF
TRBV7-2	.	.	TRBJ1-2	TGTGCCAGCAGCTTAGCGCGGGAGGGGGGCTACACCTTC	CASSLAREGGYTF
TRBV5-6	TRBD1	.	TRBJ1-2	TGTGCCAGCAGCTTGGTAGCAGGGGGCTTTGGCTACACCTTC	CASSLVAGGFGYTF
TRBV28	.	.	TRBJ2-7	TGTGCCAGCCTAAGGGGTCCCTCCTACGAGCAGTACTTC	CASLRGPSYEQYF
TRBV27	TRBD1	.	TRBJ1-5	TGTGCCAGCAGGAAGACAGGGGGGGGGAATCAGCCCCAGCATTTT	CASRKTGGGNQPQHF
TRBV11-2	TRBD2	few	TRBJ2-7	TGTGCCAGCAGCTTTGGCGGGAGCTACGAGCAGTACTTC	CASSFGGSYEQYF
TRBV11-2	.	.	TRBJ1-1	TGTGCCAGCAGCTTCCTCCGGACAGTGATGAACACTGAAGCTTTCTTT	CASSFLRTVMNTEAFF
TRBV28	TRBD1	.	TRBJ1-2	TGTGCCAGCAGTCCCCAGGGGGACGTAGGGGGCTACACCTTC	CASSPQGDVGGYTF
TRBV7-3	.	once	TRBJ2-5	TGTGCCAGCAGCCCTGGACCTAGCCCAGAGACCCAGTACTTC	CASSPGPSPETQYF
TRBV30	TRBD1	.	TRBJ1-5	TGTGCCTGGAGTGTGGGGGACAGTTATAGCAATCAGCCCCAGCATTTT	CAWSVGDSYSNQPQHF
TRBV5-1	.	.	TRBJ2-1	TGCGCCAGCAGCTTGGCCTCGTCCCTCTCCTACAATGAGCAGTTCTTC	CASSLASSLSYNEQFF
TRBV10-2	TRBD2	few	TRBJ2-5	TGCGCCAGCAGTACAAGGACTAGCGGAGACTCCCAAGAGACCCAGTACTTC	CASSTRTSGDSQETQYF
TRBV5-4	.	once	TRBJ1-2	TGTGCCAGCAGCGGCCGGGTCACGGCGGGCAACTATGGCTACACCTTC	CASSGRVTAGNYGYTF
TRBV11-2	.	.	TRBJ2-1	TGTGCCAGCAGCTTAGGTCGCGCGGCTCTGTTCTTC	CASSLGRAALFF
TRBV6-6	.	.	TRBJ2-1	TGTGCCAGCACCGAACGACACCTACTCAATGAGCAGTTCTTC	CASTERHLLNEQFF
TRBV18	.	.	TRBJ1-5	TGTGCCAGCTCAGCCAGTGAGGCGGTCAGTCAGCCCCAGCATTTT	CASSASEAVSQPQHF